These 8 T cell receptor beta chains originate from one sample sequenced in a study of cytomegalovirus exposure and HLA in healthy donors. The study ran its PCR with 60 Vbeta and 13 Jbeta primers. Clones were sequenced by immunoSEQ multiplex PCR, and TCRdb holds only the in-frame ones, with some missing. The sample contains roughly 180,000 clones, 75% to 90% of which appear only once. The sample was PBMCs. The receptors derive from a girl aged 10-17 years in good health and CMV-seropositive.

The chain is built from TRBV28 and TRBJ1-2; 7 nucleotides match TRBD1. Unmatched junction bases numbered 3, after V lost 2 bases and J lost 6 bases. The germline V gene has CDR1 MDHEN and CDR2 SYDVKM. This CDR3 has 13 residues. The CDR3, as DNA: TGTGCCAGCAGTTTAGGGACAGTTCATGGCTACACCTTC. It is translated as CASSLGTVHGYTF.

This sequence joins TRBV10-3 and TRBJ2-7; 10 nucleotides align to TRBD1. Trimming removed 3 bases from V and 0 bases from J; junction bases left unmatched: 8. Germline V lookup: CDR1 ENHRY, CDR2 SYGVKD. This CDR3 has 17 residues. CDR3 nucleotide sequence: TGTGCCATCAGTGAATTCCGGGACAGGGGTATCTCCTACGAGCAGTACTTC. It specifies CAISEFRDRGISYEQYF.

In its sample, this clone was seen once. The CDR3: CASSPGTGTGGSYEQYF. CDR3 nucleotides: TGTGCCAGCAGCCCGGGTACGGGGACAGGGGGTTCCTACGAGCAGTACTTC. This chain links TRBV5-8 with TRBJ2-7; the match to TRBD1 covers 11 bases. Germline V gene data show CDR1 as SGHTS and CDR2 as YDEGEE. The CDR3 sequence is 17 residues long. J lost 1 base, V lost 4 bases, and 10 bases had no gene match.

The chain has TRBV6-5 and TRBJ2-5; TRBD1 agrees at 12 bases. After removal of 4 bases from V and 4 bases from J, the junction contained 7 bases not matched to a gene. The CDR3 covers 16 residues. Germline CDR1 and CDR2: MNHEY and SVGAGI. The CDR3 sequence: CASSWSGTGGGETQYF. CDR3 DNA: TGTGCCAGCAGTTGGTCCGGGACAGGGGGCGGAGAGACCCAGTACTTC.

This clone was detected a few times. The V call is TRBV6-5, the J call TRBJ1-2, with 11 bases aligning to TRBD1. CDR1 is MNHEY and CDR2 is SVGAGI in the germline V gene. Losses at the gene ends were 7 bases for V and 4 bases for J; bases not matched to a gene: 8. The CDR3 length is 15 residues. In nucleotides, the CDR3 is TGTGCCAGCACCGATCCCGGGACAGGGGGCTATGGCTACACCTTC. Amino acids: CASTDPGTGGYGYTF.

This CDR3 reads CAVLGGDTQYF. The DNA for the CDR3 is TGTGCCGTTTTAGGGGGAGATACGCAGTATTTT. The chain links TRBV12-5 to TRBJ2-3, with D possibly matching TRBD1 (6 bases). This CDR3 spans 11 amino acids. Germline V gene sequence: CDR1 LGHNT, CDR2 FRNRAP.

The chain is built from TRBV7-2 and TRBJ1-1; D not certain. V was trimmed by 1 base and J by 11 bases, leaving 14 bases between them. This CDR3 is built from 13 residues. Germline loops: CDR1 SGHTA, CDR2 FQGNSA. The CDR3 nucleotides are TGTGCCAGCAGCTTAGGAGGTCATTCTGGCGCTTTCTTT. Translated, it gives CASSLGGHSGAFF.

The rearrangement links TRBV7-8 to TRBJ1-2; 12 bases fit TRBD1. Losses at the gene ends were 5 bases for V and 8 bases for J; bases not matched to a gene: 12. Germline assignment: CDR1 SGHVS and CDR2 FQNEAQ. This CDR3 is built from 16 residues. The DNA of the CDR3 is TGTGCCAGCAGCGGAAACTCCGGGACAGGGGGCGCAGGCTACACCTTC. This encodes CASSGNSGTGGAGYTF.